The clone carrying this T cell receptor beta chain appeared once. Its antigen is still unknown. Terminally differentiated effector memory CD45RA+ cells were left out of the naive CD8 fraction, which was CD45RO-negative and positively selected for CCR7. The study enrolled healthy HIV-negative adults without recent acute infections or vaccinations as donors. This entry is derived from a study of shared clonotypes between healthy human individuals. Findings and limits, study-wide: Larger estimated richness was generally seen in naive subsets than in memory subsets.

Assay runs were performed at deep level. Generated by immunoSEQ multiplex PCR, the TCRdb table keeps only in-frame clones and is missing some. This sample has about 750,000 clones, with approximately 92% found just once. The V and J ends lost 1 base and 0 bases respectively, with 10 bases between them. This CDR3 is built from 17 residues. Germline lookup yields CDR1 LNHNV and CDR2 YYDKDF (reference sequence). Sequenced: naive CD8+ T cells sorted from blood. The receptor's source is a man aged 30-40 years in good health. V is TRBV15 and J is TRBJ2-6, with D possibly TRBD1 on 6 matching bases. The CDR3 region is CATSRAGASSGANVLTF. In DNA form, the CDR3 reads TGTGCCACCAGCAGAGCAGGGGCCAGCTCTGGGGCCAACGTCCTGACTTTC.